These 2 T cell receptor beta chains originate from one sample sequenced in a study of cytomegalovirus exposure and HLA in healthy donors. Both 60 Vbeta primers and 13 Jbeta primers went into the PCR. Measured with immunoSEQ multiplex PCR; TCRdb has only the in-frame clones, and not every one. This listing includes approximately 180,000 clones. The sequenced material came from PBMCs. The receptors derive from a man aged 30 to 45 in good health and CMV-seronegative.

V and J are TRBV4-1 and TRBJ2-5; TRBD2 aligns across 7 bases. TRBJ2-7 explains the end of the DNA better; the J call may be wrong. Germline V lookup: CDR1 MGHRA, CDR2 YSYEKL. CDR3 length: 17 residues. CDR3 in amino acids: CASSQVWGGVGAYEQYF. CDR3 sequence (DNA): TGCGCCAGCAGCCAAGTATGGGGGGGAGTAGGGGCCTACGAGCAGTACTTC.

The chain combines TRBV9 with TRBJ1-3; D gene ambiguous. V dropped 0 bases and J dropped 2 bases, with 9 bases sitting between them. Looked up from germline, CDR1 is SGDLS and CDR2 is YYNGEE. There are 15 residues in the CDR3. The DNA for the CDR3 is TGTGCCAGCAGCGTAGAGGAGGGCCCTGGAAACACCATATATTTT. Encoded protein: CASSVEEGPGNTIYF.